The present TCR beta chain was sequenced within a study of response to subunit inactivated influenza vaccine. Via MiXCR, TCRdb re-called the RT-PCR reads, giving one row per CDR3 protein. The sample carries hundreds of thousands of distinct CDR3 sequences, roughly 12% recorded once. This clonotype was counted between two and nine times. The sample also formed part of further work on T cells expressing NK-cell markers. From that study: Template switching by 5'RACE with UMIs generated the TCR beta cDNA. Source material for TCR beta repertoires consisted of sorted CD3+CD56+NKG2C+, CD3+CD56+NKG2C- and CD3+CD56-NKG2C+ T cells. Roughly 1.0-8% of CD8+ T cells in about 6 donors belonged to dominant NKG2C+ clonotypes. The CD3+CD56-NKG2C+ fraction of a handful of donors was likewise dominated by these clonotypes.

This specimen consisted of PBMCs from blood, obtained on the day of vaccination. This sequence originates from a man between 45 and 60 years old who received an inactivated influenza vaccine.

The CDR3 spells CASRNRAENTEAFF. DNA of the CDR3: TGCGCCAGCAGGAATCGAGCGGAAAACACTGAAGCTTTCTTT. The chain has TRBV4-1 and TRBJ1-1; unclear D gene. This CDR3 has 14 amino acids. Per germline, CDR1 MGHRA and CDR2 YSYEKL. The V gene lost 6 bases and the J gene lost 2 bases, with 13 bases spanning the gap.